A single sample is the source of the 19 T cell receptor beta chains below, sequenced in a study of immune characterization of retroperitoneal liposarcoma. TCRdb reanalysed the PCR reads using MiXCR and keeps one entry per CDR3 protein. Among 10,000 or so distinct CDR3 sequences listed, approximately 30% were seen once. The sequencing input was tumor tissue. These receptors were taken from a male donor with retroperitoneal liposarcoma.

In its sample, this clonotype ranks as medium-sized. The chain couples TRBV6-1 to TRBJ2-2, with D maybe TRBD1 (6 bases). This CDR3 region has 16 residues. Per the germline V gene, CDR1 is MNHNS and CDR2 is SASEGT. The ends were cut back, 5 bases at V and 0 bases at J, with 13 bases in the middle. Written as DNA, the CDR3 is TGTGCCAGCAGTCGTCCGGGACAACCGAACACCGGGGAGCTGTTTTTT. It codes for CASSRPGQPNTGELFF.

By proportion, this clonotype is medium-sized (0.01 to 0.1%). The rearrangement uses TRBV6-6 and TRBJ2-1; possibly TRBD2 for D (5 bases). Trimming took 2 bases from V and 4 from J, leaving 12 bases between them. This CDR3 has 15 amino acids. CDR1 MNHNY and CDR2 SVGAGI come from the germline V gene (reference sequence). CDR3 protein: CASSYEGRGYNEQFF. In nucleotides, the CDR3 is TGTGCCAGCAGTTACGAAGGGAGAGGGTACAATGAGCAGTTCTTC.

The chain uses TRBV6-1 and TRBJ1-6; D is unclear. V was shortened by 2 bases and J by 8 bases, with 7 bases between the two germline ends. The CDR3 has 13 residues. Looked up from germline, CDR1 is MNHNS and CDR2 is SASEGT. The DNA for the CDR3 is TGTGCCAGCAGTGAATTCAACCATTCACCCCTCCACTTT. This encodes CASSEFNHSPLHF.

This clonotype was detected ten times or more. A junction boundary mismatches the germline segment, possibly from a read error. This chain joins TRBV6-1 and TRBJ2-1; 8 bases are a match to TRBD2. This CDR3 is 14 amino acids long. The V gene's germline CDR1 is MNHNS and CDR2 SASEGT. The CDR3 reads CASSQRAGVVGRYF. The CDR3 bases are TGTGCCAGCAGCCAGAGAGCGGGAGTCGTGGGTCGGTACTTC.

In this sample, this clonotype turned up many times. The chain joins TRBV6-1 to TRBJ1-2, with TRBD1 matching 10 bases. The CDR3 has 15 amino acids. J gave up 4 bases and V 5 bases, and 7 bases lay outside the gene matches. The germline CDR1 and CDR2 sequences are MNHNS and SASEGT. The CDR3 DNA sequence: TGTGCCAGCAGTACCAGGGACAGGGGACTCTATGGCTACACCTTC. Its protein product is CASSTRDRGLYGYTF.

The rearrangement links TRBV12-3 or TRBV12-4 to TRBJ2-1; 16 bases agree with TRBD2. The V gene end was trimmed by 6 bases and the J gene end by 12 bases; junction bases not matched to a gene: 8. The CDR3 is 15 residues long. The CDR3 bases are TGTGCCAGCAGCCCGGGACTAGCGGGAGGGCCCCGGCAGTTCTTC. Encoded protein: CASSPGLAGGPRQFF.

This clonotype was counted ten times or more. This rearrangement joins TRBV6-1 to TRBJ2-1, with TRBD2 identical over 9 bases. With V trimmed by 5 bases and J by 4 bases, 12 bases remained unmatched. CDR3 length equals 17 residues. Germline V CDR1 and CDR2: MNHNS, SASEGT. The CDR3 DNA reads as TGTGCCAGCAGTTCCCGCCGGAAGCTAGCGGGGTACAATGAGCAGTTCTTC. Protein sequence: CASSSRRKLAGYNEQFF.

There are many counts of this clonotype. The CDR3, as DNA: TGTGCCAGCAGTCTCCCGACAGGAAGCTCCTACGAGCAGTTCTTC. Translation gives CASSLPTGSSYEQFF. The rearrangement links TRBV12-3 or TRBV12-4 to TRBJ2-1, with a possible D match to TRBD1 (6 bases). V was cut by 5 bases and J by 10 bases, with 21 bases left in between. This CDR3 has 15 amino acids.

This clonotype was counted a few times. J is TRBJ2-1 and V is TRBV7-2, with TRBD2 matching 7 bases. Germline V gene data show CDR1 as SGHTA and CDR2 as FQGNSA. The CDR3 is made up of 15 amino acids. Trimming took 5 bases from V and 10 from J; bases not matched to a gene: 14. The CDR3 loop reads CASSITSAASYEQFF. The CDR3 nucleotides are TGTGCCAGCAGCATTACTAGCGCGGCGTCCTACGAGCAGTTCTTC. The full variable domain, in which reference TRBV7-2 and TRBJ2-1 provide the parts outside the CDR3, is GAGVSQSPSNKVTEKGKDVELRCDPISGHTALYWYRQSLGQGLEFLIYFQGNSAPDKSGLPSDRFSAERTGGSVSTLTIQRTQQEDSAVYLCASSITSAASYEQFFGPGTRLTVL.

The count of this clonotype is one. The chain employs TRBV4-1 and TRBJ2-7; D remains ambiguous. The last part of the DNA fits TRBJ2-5 better; the J call may be wrong. This CDR3 spans 13 amino acids. Looked up from germline, CDR1 is MGHRA and CDR2 is YSYEKL. The CDR3 spells CASSQHHQETQYF. In DNA, the CDR3 is TGCGCCAGCAGCCAACACCACCAAGAGACCCAGTACTTC.

The rearrangement uses TRBV6-1 and TRBJ2-3; D gene unclear. The CDR3 spans 14 residues. The V end lost 5 bases, the J end lost 0 bases, and 9 bases lay between the germline ends. Per germline, CDR1 MNHNS and CDR2 SASEGT. CDR3 protein: CASSFDRSTDTQYF. Written as DNA, the CDR3 is TGTGCCAGCAGTTTTGACCGTAGCACAGATACGCAGTATTTT.

Details on this clonotype: This is likely a read error, given that the CDR3 carries no conserved phenylalanine or tryptophan at its end. It is unclear where the CDR3 begins or ends on the DNA, so no DNA is shown, and the CDR3 is as TCRdb lists it. The CDR3: CASSRRGSSYEQYFGA. This chain connects TRBV7-2 to TRBJ2-6; TRBD2 is taken as the D call from the table, unchecked against the DNA. The CDR3 totals 16 residues, both ends included. Germline loops: CDR1 SGHTA, CDR2 FQGNSA.

This chain connects TRBV7-2 to TRBJ1-4; possible D gene TRBD1, 5 bases. The CDR3 contains 15 residues. Germline CDR1 and CDR2: SGHTA and FQGNSA. Trimming removed 5 bases from V and 5 bases from J, with 15 bases in between. The CDR3 loop reads CASSPPGLRNEKLFF. Written as DNA, the CDR3 is TGTGCCAGCAGCCCCCCGGGACTGAGAAATGAAAAACTGTTTTTT.

By its share, this clonotype is medium-sized. The chain carries TRBV12-3 or TRBV12-4 and TRBJ1-6; 8 bases map to TRBD1. The CDR3 totals 17 residues. Unmatched junction bases numbered 15, after V lost 6 bases and J lost 8 bases. CDR3 sequence reads: CASRGSADREIHSPLHF. The CDR3 region has the DNA TGTGCCAGCAGGGGGAGTGCGGACAGGGAGATACATTCACCCCTCCACTTT.

Written as DNA, the CDR3 is TGTGCCAGCAGTTACTTTGGCGGGGGGACCGGGGAGCTGTTTTTT. Amino acid sequence: CASSYFGGGTGELFF. This sequence joins TRBV6-6 and TRBJ2-2, with 8 nucleotides matching TRBD2. The J segment lost 5 bases and the V segment lost 1 base, leaving 3 bases of the junction unmatched. In germline, CDR1 is MNHNY, CDR2 SVGAGI (reference sequence). The CDR3 runs to 15 residues.

This clonotype was observed a handful of times. This chain uses TRBV7-8 with TRBJ2-1; the match to TRBD2 covers 9 bases. V lost 4 bases and J lost 4; bases outside the gene matches: 5. This CDR3 comprises 15 residues. Germline loops: CDR1 SGHVS, CDR2 FQNEAQ. CDR3 DNA: TGTGCCAGCAGCTCACTAGCGGGCCGTTACAATGAGCAGTTCTTC. This encodes CASSSLAGRYNEQFF.

This clonotype was found a few times. CDR3 DNA sequence: TGTGCCAGCAGCTCGACTTACAATGAGCAGTACTTC. Translated, it gives CASSSTYNEQYF. The V gene is TRBV11-1, the J gene TRBJ2-1, with D hard to call. The DNA end is a closer match to TRBJ2-7, so the J assignment may be wrong. The germline V gene encodes CDR1 SGHAT and CDR2 FQDESV (reference sequence). The CDR3 runs to 12 residues.

This clonotype turned up a few times. V and J are TRBV10-1 and TRBJ2-1; 9 bases map to TRBD2. Germline CDR1 WNHNN, CDR2 SYGVQD (reference sequence). Trimming removed 5 bases from V and 7 bases from J; junction bases left unmatched: 6. This CDR3 has 14 amino acids. CDR3 DNA: TGCGCCAGCAGTTATGGGACTAGCAGGAATGAGCAGTTCTTC. Protein: CASSYGTSRNEQFF.

This clonotype was detected only once. The chain recombines TRBV6-1 with TRBJ2-4, with 11 bases identical to TRBD2. Germline lookup yields CDR1 MNHNS and CDR2 SASEGT. The CDR3 runs to 15 residues. V lost 7 bases to trimming and J lost 13 bases; unmatched junction nucleotides: 15. CDR3 in DNA: TGTGCCAGCATGCCTACTAGCGGGAGTGCGAATGAGCAGTACTTC. It is translated as CASMPTSGSANEQYF.